What follows are 28 T cell receptor beta chains derived from one specimen sequenced in a study of CD8 T cells in Susac syndrome (dated by TCRdb to about 2019). Libraries came from the immunoSEQ multiplex PCR assay. RNA was extracted with the RNeasy kit and roughly 0.5 to 1 ug was reverse transcribed using random hexamers. Using fastp at Q25 and MiXCR, TCRdb reprocessed the public reads and kept productive beta chains. Records with the same CDR3 protein are collapsed into one entry carrying the most frequent genes and DNA. For this sample the table gives just over 150,000 distinct CDR3 sequences, of which about 95% were detected only once. Clones ranked in the top ten supply 0.15% to 0.2% of the sample. Specimen: CD4+ T cells from PBMCs. These receptors all come from a human donor with Susac syndrome.

The gene calls are TRBV7-6 and TRBJ2-5; D is uncertain. The CDR3 runs 15 residues. The germline gives CDR1 SGHVS, CDR2 FNYEAQ. The V end was cut by 1 base, the J end by 14 bases, with 23 bases between. CDR3 nucleotides: TGTGCCAGCAGCTTAGAAGGCGCAAGAGAGGTTTCCCTTTACTTC. It is translated as CASSLEGAREVSLYF.

The chain carries TRBV6-5 and TRBJ1-6, with TRBD1 matching over 9 bases. The CDR3 totals 17 residues. V shed 1 base, J shed 13 bases, and the junction held 14 bases outside the gene matches. In germline, CDR1 is MNHEY, CDR2 SVGAGI. CDR3 sequence (DNA): TGTGCCAGCAGTTACTTCCCCCCAAGGACAGGGGACATTCCCCTCCACTTT. This codes for CASSYFPPRTGDIPLHF.

The DNA of the CDR3 is TGCAGCGTAACCGACAGGTACCAAGAGACCCAGTACTTC. It yields the protein CSVTDRYQETQYF. The chain is built from TRBV29-1 and TRBJ2-5, with D perhaps TRBD1 (6 bases). In germline, CDR1 is SQVTM, CDR2 ANQGSEA. This CDR3 is built from 13 residues. Between the trimmed V and J ends, which lost 6 bases and 0 bases, there was a span of 11 bases.

The V gene is TRBV25-1, the J gene TRBJ1-5; D call uncertain. This CDR3 region has 14 residues. The V gene lost 3 bases and the J gene lost 1 base, with 7 bases spanning the gap. Looked up from germline, CDR1 is MGHDK and CDR2 is SYGVNS. CDR3 sequence: CASSELQSNQPQHF. The CDR3 DNA sequence: TGTGCCAGCAGTGAGCTCCAGAGCAATCAGCCCCAGCATTTT.

The rearrangement uses TRBV15 and TRBJ1-2; D remains ambiguous. The germline V gene encodes CDR1 LNHNV and CDR2 YYDKDF (reference sequence). The CDR3 consists of 12 residues. Between the trimmed V and J ends, which lost 2 bases and 3 bases, there was a span of 4 bases. CDR3 region: CATSRTYYGYTF. The CDR3 coding sequence is TGTGCCACCAGCAGAACTTACTATGGCTACACCTTC.

V is TRBV2 and J is TRBJ1-2, with D possibly being TRBD1 (6 bases). Germline V gene sequence: CDR1 SNHLY, CDR2 FYNNEI. This CDR3 comprises 15 residues. V lost 1 base to trimming and J lost 6 bases, with 15 bases between them. As DNA, the CDR3 is TGTGCCAGCAGTGAAGGGGCCGACAGGCGGGATGGCTACACCTTC. Protein: CASSEGADRRDGYTF.

The gene calls are TRBV4-2 and TRBJ2-3; 8 positions match TRBD1. V lost 1 base and J lost 2; bases outside the gene matches: 8. CDR3 length: 17 residues. Germline V gene lookup returns CDR1 LGHNA and CDR2 YNFKEQ. The CDR3 bases are TGTGCCAGCAGCCAAGCTAATACAGGGGGGTACACAGATACGCAGTATTTT. The encoded protein is CASSQANTGGYTDTQYF.

V and J are TRBV12-3 or TRBV12-4 and TRBJ2-7; no firm D call. This CDR3 spans 11 amino acids. The V end lost 4 bases, the J end lost 7 bases, and 8 bases lay between the germline ends. The DNA for the CDR3 is TGTGCCAGCAGTTCCCGCCCAGAGCAGTACTTC. Its protein product is CASSSRPEQYF.

This chain uses TRBV6-1 with TRBJ2-1; 9 bases are shared with TRBD2. J gave up 2 bases and V 5 bases, and 7 bases lay outside the gene matches. The CDR3 length is 16 residues. Germline V gene lookup returns CDR1 MNHNS and CDR2 SASEGT. Written as DNA, the CDR3 is TGTGCCAGCAGTACCCCTAGCGGGGTAACCTACAATGAGCAGTTCTTC. Encoded protein: CASSTPSGVTYNEQFF.

The chain links TRBV29-1 to TRBJ2-5, with D tentatively TRBD2 (6 bases). The germline CDR1 and CDR2 sequences are SQVTM and ANQGSEA. The CDR3 length is 12 residues. V gave up 4 bases and J gave up 3 bases, with 9 bases separating them. The DNA of the CDR3 is TGCAGCGTTGCGCGCGGGGAAGAGACCCAGTACTTC. This gives the protein CSVARGEETQYF.

The rearrangement joins TRBV3-1 to TRBJ2-7, with 9 bases lining up with TRBD2. The trim removed 1 base at V and 1 base at J, leaving 2 bases unmatched. Germline CDR1 is LGHDT and CDR2 is YNNKEL (reference sequence). This CDR3 has 15 amino acids. The CDR3 region has the DNA TGTGCCAGCAGCCAAGGGACTAGCGTATCCTACGAGCAGTACTTC. This encodes CASSQGTSVSYEQYF.

The genes are TRBV9 and TRBJ1-6; no reliable D call. The germline V gene has CDR1 SGDLS and CDR2 YYNGEE. Deletions cut 0 bases from V and 10 bases from J, with 8 bases between. This CDR3 contains 13 residues. CDR3: CASSVAGESPLHF. The CDR3 DNA is TGTGCCAGCAGCGTAGCCGGCGAATCACCCCTCCACTTT.

For the CDR3, the DNA is TGCAGTGCTAGAGATCTCACCGGGAACCACAAGGAGACCCAGTACTTC. Its protein is CSARDLTGNHKETQYF. The J gene is TRBJ2-5, the V gene TRBV20-1; D is perhaps TRBD2 (5 bases). Germline lookup yields CDR1 DFQATT and CDR2 SNEGSKA (reference sequence). This CDR3 is 16 amino acids long. Trimming removed 0 bases at V and 5 bases at J, with 19 bases between.

V usage is TRBV29-1 and J usage is TRBJ2-5; D is possibly TRBD2 (6 bases). V shed 7 bases and J shed 2 bases, with 11 bases lying between them. There are 12 residues in the CDR3. Germline V gene lookup returns CDR1 SQVTM and CDR2 ANQGSEA. The CDR3 bases are TGCAGCGGGGGACTCGAACAAGAGACCCAGTACTTC. Protein: CSGGLEQETQYF.

This rearrangement joins TRBV7-2 to TRBJ2-1; 9 positions agree with TRBD2. Germline V gives CDR1 SGHTA, CDR2 FQGNSA. J was trimmed by 4 bases and V by 8 bases; bases with no gene match: 3. This CDR3 is built from 13 residues. The CDR3 region is CASPLAGYNEQFF. CDR3 in DNA: TGTGCCAGCCCCCTAGCGGGGTACAATGAGCAGTTCTTC.

The CDR3 DNA sequence: TGCGCCAGCAGGGAGACCGGGACTAGCGTGAATGAGCAGTTCTTC. Residues: CASRETGTSVNEQFF. The chain recombines TRBV5-1 with TRBJ2-1, with 10 bases that match TRBD2. The V segment lost 5 bases and the J segment 7 bases; nucleotides outside the gene matches: 9. This CDR3 spans 15 amino acids. CDR1 is SGHRS and CDR2 is YFSETQ in the germline V gene.

CDR3 DNA: TGCAGCGTCGAACCGGGATTTAACCCCCTCGAGCAGTACTTC. Translation gives CSVEPGFNPLEQYF. The chain carries TRBV29-1 and TRBJ2-7, with a weak D call TRBD2 (5 bases). Between the trimmed V and J ends, which lost 6 bases and 6 bases, there was a span of 21 bases. Germline V gene sequence: CDR1 SQVTM, CDR2 ANQGSEA. The CDR3 runs to 14 residues.

The rearrangement uses TRBV7-9 and TRBJ1-1; D call uncertain. V lost 3 bases and J 4 bases, leaving 12 bases between the germline ends. This CDR3 contains 14 residues. Germline V gene lookup returns CDR1 SEHNR and CDR2 FQNEAQ (reference sequence). The CDR3 DNA reads as TGTGCCAGCAGCTTCGCCGACGGGAGCACTGAAGCTTTCTTT. It encodes CASSFADGSTEAFF.

The rearrangement uses TRBV3-1 and TRBJ2-5, with TRBD2 matching over 8 bases. The CDR3 loop spans 14 amino acids. Per germline, CDR1 LGHDT and CDR2 YNNKEL (reference sequence). V lost 2 bases to trimming and J lost 4 bases; unmatched junction nucleotides: 3. As DNA, the CDR3 is TGTGCCAGCAGCCAAAGCGGGGGTAGAGAGACCCAGTACTTC. This sequence encodes CASSQSGGRETQYF.

The chain couples TRBV12-3 or TRBV12-4 to TRBJ1-5; D perhaps matches TRBD1 (6 bases). V lost 6 bases, J lost 8 bases, and 14 bases lay in between. The CDR3 loop spans 13 amino acids. CDR3 bases: TGTGCCAGCAGCACGGGACAAGAAGAGCCCCAGCATTTT. This sequence encodes CASSTGQEEPQHF.

In DNA, the CDR3 is TGCAGCGTTGAAACAGATACGCAGTATTTT. It codes for CSVETDTQYF. This rearrangement joins TRBV29-1 to TRBJ2-3; D not certain. Trimming removed 2 bases from V and 3 bases from J, with 0 bases in between. Germline loops: CDR1 SQVTM, CDR2 ANQGSEA. The CDR3 has 10 residues.

CDR3 nucleotides: TGCAGCGTTGAGCGGATCCAAGAGACCCAGTACTTC. It yields the protein CSVERIQETQYF. J is TRBJ2-5 and V is TRBV29-1; D is undetermined. CDR3 size: 12 residues. Germline V gene data show CDR1 as SQVTM and CDR2 as ANQGSEA. V was clipped by 3 bases and J by 1 base, with 6 bases between them.

V usage is TRBV20-1 and J usage is TRBJ1-2; weak D call: TRBD1 (6 bases). V dropped 6 bases and J dropped 5 bases, with 13 bases sitting between them. This CDR3 has 12 residues. From germline, CDR1 is DFQATT and CDR2 SNEGSKA (reference sequence). For the CDR3, the DNA is TGCAGTGCAGCAGGGGCGGATTATGGCTACACCTTC. Translation gives CSAAGADYGYTF.

The chain has TRBV20-1 and TRBJ2-5; TRBD1 is a possible D gene (6 bases). V was trimmed by 5 bases and J by 5 bases, leaving 15 bases between them. Germline V gene sequence: CDR1 DFQATT, CDR2 SNEGSKA (reference sequence). The CDR3 covers 13 residues. The CDR3 protein is CSARQVDGETQYF. In DNA, the CDR3 is TGCAGTGCTCGACAGGTCGATGGGGAGACCCAGTACTTC.

CDR3 region: CASSPIVGTDTQYF. The CDR3 DNA follows: TGTGCCAGCAGTCCCATAGTGGGCACAGATACGCAGTATTTT. This chain links TRBV12-3 or TRBV12-4 with TRBJ2-3, with D unclear. Trimming removed 5 bases from V and 1 base from J, with 10 bases in between. This CDR3 comprises 14 residues.

The chain uses TRBV12-3 or TRBV12-4 and TRBJ2-5, with D possibly called TRBD1 or TRBD2 (5 bases each). Trimming cost V 6 bases and J 5 bases, with 10 bases left between them. The CDR3 covers 12 residues. The CDR3 is CASRPGTETQYF. In DNA form, the CDR3 reads TGTGCCAGCAGACCGGGGACGGAGACCCAGTACTTC.

The J gene is TRBJ2-5, the V gene TRBV7-2; D gene uncertain. The ends were cut back, 3 bases at V and 4 bases at J, with 6 bases in the middle. CDR3 size: 12 residues. Germline assignment: CDR1 SGHTA and CDR2 FQGNSA. CDR3 sequence (DNA): TGTGCCAGCAGCTTTTGGGCAGAGACCCAGTACTTC. This translates into CASSFWAETQYF. Full variable domain (rest looked up from reference TRBV7-2 and TRBJ2-5): GAGVSQSPSNKVTEKGKDVELRCDPISGHTALYWYRQSLGQGLEFLIYFQGNSAPDKSGLPSDRFSAERTGGSVSTLTIQRTQQEDSAVYLCASSFWAETQYFGPGTRLLVL.

This clonotype was detected only once. The J gene is TRBJ2-1, the V gene TRBV6-1; TRBD2 matches 8 bases. There are 16 residues in the CDR3. The V gene end was trimmed by 4 bases and the J gene end by 8 bases; junction bases not matched to a gene: 13. Looked up from germline, CDR1 is MNHNS and CDR2 is SASEGT. The CDR3 loop reads CASSVSGGLVPHEQFF. DNA of the CDR3: TGTGCCAGCAGTGTCTCGGGGGGACTAGTTCCCCATGAGCAGTTCTTC.